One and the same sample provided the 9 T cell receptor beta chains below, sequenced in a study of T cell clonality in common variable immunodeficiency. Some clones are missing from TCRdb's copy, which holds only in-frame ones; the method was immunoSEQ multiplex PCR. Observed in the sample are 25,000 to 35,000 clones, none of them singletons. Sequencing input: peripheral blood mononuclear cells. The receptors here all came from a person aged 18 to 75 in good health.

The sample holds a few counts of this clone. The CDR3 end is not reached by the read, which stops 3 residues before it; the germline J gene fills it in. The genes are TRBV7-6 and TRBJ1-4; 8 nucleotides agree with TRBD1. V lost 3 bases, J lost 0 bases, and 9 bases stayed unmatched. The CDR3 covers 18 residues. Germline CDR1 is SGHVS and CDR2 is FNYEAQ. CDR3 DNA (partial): TGTGCCAGCAGCTTCGGACAGGGCCTACGTGCAACTAATGAAAAA. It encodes CASSFGQGLRATNEK. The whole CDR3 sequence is CASSFGQGLRATNEKLFF.

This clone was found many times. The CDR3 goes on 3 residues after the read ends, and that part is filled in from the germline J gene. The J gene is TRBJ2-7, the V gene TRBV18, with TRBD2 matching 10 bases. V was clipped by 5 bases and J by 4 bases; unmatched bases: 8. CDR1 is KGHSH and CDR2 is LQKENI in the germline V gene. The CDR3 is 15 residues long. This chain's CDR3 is CASSTERGGAYEQYF. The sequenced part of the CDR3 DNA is TGTGCCAGCTCAACTGAGCGGGGGGGTGCGTACGAG.

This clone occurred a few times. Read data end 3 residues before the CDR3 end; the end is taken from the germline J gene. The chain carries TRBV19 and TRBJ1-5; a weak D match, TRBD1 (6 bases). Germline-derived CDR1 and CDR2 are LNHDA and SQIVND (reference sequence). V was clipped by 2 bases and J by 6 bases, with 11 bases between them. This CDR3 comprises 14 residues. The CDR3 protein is CASSINRAAQPQHF. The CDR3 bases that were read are TGTGCCAGTAGTATAAACAGGGCCGCTCAGCCC.

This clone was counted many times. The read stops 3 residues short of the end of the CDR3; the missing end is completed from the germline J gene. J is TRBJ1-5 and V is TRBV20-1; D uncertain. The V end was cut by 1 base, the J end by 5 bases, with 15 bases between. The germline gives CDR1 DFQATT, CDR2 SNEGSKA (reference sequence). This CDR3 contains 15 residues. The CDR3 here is CSARVEAGSYQPQHF. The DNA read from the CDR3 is TGCAGTGCTAGAGTGGAGGCGGGGTCTTATCAGCCC.

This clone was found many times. The covered CDR3 bases are TGCAGTGCTAGAGACGACAGGGGGAGCAATGAG. It codes for CSARDDRGSNE. The full CDR3 protein reads CSARDDRGSNEQFF. This chain uses TRBV20-1 with TRBJ2-1, with 9 bases aligning to TRBD1. The CDR3 end falls 3 residues outside the read, so it is completed with the germline J gene. V lost 0 bases to trimming and J lost 6 bases; unmatched junction nucleotides: 3. Germline CDR1 and CDR2: DFQATT and SNEGSKA (reference sequence). This CDR3 has 14 residues.

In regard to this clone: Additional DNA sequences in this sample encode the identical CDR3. The sequenced CDR3 bases are TGTGCCAGCAGCGACCAGGGGGGATGGACAGATACG. This translates into CASSDQGGWTDT. The whole CDR3 reads CASSDQGGWTDTQYF. This chain links TRBV7-3 with TRBJ2-3, with D maybe TRBD1 (7 bases). The sequence runs out 3 residues before the end of the CDR3; the remainder is reconstructed from the germline J gene. The CDR3 totals 15 residues. CDR1 and CDR2 (germline): SGHTA, FQGTGA. V was cut by 5 bases and J by 3 bases, with 15 bases left in between.

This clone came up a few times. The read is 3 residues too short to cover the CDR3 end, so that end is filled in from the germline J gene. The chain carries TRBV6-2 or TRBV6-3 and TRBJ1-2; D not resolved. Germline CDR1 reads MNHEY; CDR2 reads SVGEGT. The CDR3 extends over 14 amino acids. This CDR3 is CASSYSSAISDYTF. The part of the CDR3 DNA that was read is TGTGCCAGCAGTTACTCGTCGGCCATAAGCGAC.

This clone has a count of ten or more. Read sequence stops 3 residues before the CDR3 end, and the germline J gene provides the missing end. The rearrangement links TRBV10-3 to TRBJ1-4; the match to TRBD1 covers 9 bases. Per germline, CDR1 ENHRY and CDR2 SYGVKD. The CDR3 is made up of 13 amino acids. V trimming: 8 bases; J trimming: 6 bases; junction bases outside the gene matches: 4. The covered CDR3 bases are TGTGCCATCGGGACAGGGAGGGATGAAAAA. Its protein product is CAIGTGRDEK. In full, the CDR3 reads CAIGTGRDEKLFF.

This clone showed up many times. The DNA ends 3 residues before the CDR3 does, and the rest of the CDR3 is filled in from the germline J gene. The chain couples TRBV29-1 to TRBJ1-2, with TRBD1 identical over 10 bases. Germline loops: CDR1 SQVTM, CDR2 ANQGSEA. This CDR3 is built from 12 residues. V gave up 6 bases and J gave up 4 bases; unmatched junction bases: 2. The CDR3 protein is CSVGQGSYGYTF. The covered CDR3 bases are TGCAGCGTGGGACAGGGGTCCTATGGC. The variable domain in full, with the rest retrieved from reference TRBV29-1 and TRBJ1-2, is SAVISQKPSRDICQRGTSLTIQCQVDSQVTMMFWYRQQPGQSLTLIATANQGSEATYESGFVIDKFPISRPNLTFSTLTVSNMSPEDSSIYLCSVGQGSYGYTFGSGTRLTVV.